A single sample is the source of the 9 T cell receptor beta chains below, sequenced in a study of shared clonotypes between healthy human individuals. The assay was immunoSEQ multiplex PCR, and TCRdb's table has in-frame clones only and misses some. The data hold some 2,400,000 clones, with approximately 94% observed a single time. Sequencing was performed on naive CD4+ T cells sorted from blood. Subset described: CD45RA+ positively selected. These receptors came from a man aged 18 to 29 in good health.

This rearrangement joins TRBV5-1 to TRBJ2-1, with unresolved D. Trimming removed 1 base at V and 0 bases at J, with 8 bases between. CDR3 length: 15 residues. The germline CDR1 and CDR2 sequences are SGHRS and YFSETQ. This chain's CDR3 is CASSLTRSSYNEQFF. The CDR3 DNA is TGCGCCAGCAGCTTGACCAGAAGCTCCTACAATGAGCAGTTCTTC.

About this clone itself: The sample carries other DNA sequences with the same CDR3. The J gene is TRBJ1-4, the V gene TRBV5-1; the D gene is possibly TRBD1 (6 bases). Germline V gene lookup returns CDR1 SGHRS and CDR2 YFSETQ. This CDR3 is 15 amino acids long. V was clipped by 2 bases and J by 0 bases, with 8 bases between them. CDR3 in amino acids: CASSLGGSTNEKLFF. The CDR3 bases are TGCGCCAGCAGCTTAGGGGGATCAACTAATGAAAAACTGTTTTTT.

V gene TRBV4-1 combines with J gene TRBJ1-6; D may be TRBD1 (5 bases). The CDR3 spans 17 residues. Germline values: CDR1 MGHRA, CDR2 YSYEKL. Trimming removed 0 bases at V and 0 bases at J, with 9 bases between. The CDR3 sequence is CASSQDPGTSYNSPLHF. The DNA of the CDR3 is TGCGCCAGCAGCCAAGATCCCGGGACCTCCTATAATTCACCCCTCCACTTT.

This clone was detected a few times. The chain recombines TRBV7-2 with TRBJ2-7; D remains ambiguous. The CDR3 extends over 14 amino acids. Trimming removed 4 bases from V and 1 base from J, with 11 bases in between. The germline V gene encodes CDR1 SGHTA and CDR2 FQGNSA. The CDR3 DNA follows: TGTGCCAGCAGCTCTAACACGGTTTCCTACGAGCAGTACTTC. This encodes CASSSNTVSYEQYF. Together with reference TRBV7-2 and TRBJ2-7, the CDR3 gives the full variable domain: GAGVSQSPSNKVTEKGKDVELRCDPISGHTALYWYRQSLGQGLEFLIYFQGNSAPDKSGLPSDRFSAERTGGSVSTLTIQRTQQEDSAVYLCASSSNTVSYEQYFGPGTRLTVT.

This clone was observed a single time. This sequence joins TRBV7-2 and TRBJ2-2; D is undetermined. The CDR3 has 15 residues. Germline loops: CDR1 SGHTA, CDR2 FQGNSA. The germline V and J ends were trimmed by 4 bases and 4 bases, with 13 bases remaining between them. CDR3 sequence: CASSSDTLLTGELFF. For the CDR3, the DNA is TGTGCCAGCAGCTCTGACACCCTTCTCACCGGGGAGCTGTTTTTT. The whole variable domain, remainder taken from reference TRBV7-2 and TRBJ2-2, is GAGVSQSPSNKVTEKGKDVELRCDPISGHTALYWYRQSLGQGLEFLIYFQGNSAPDKSGLPSDRFSAERTGGSVSTLTIQRTQQEDSAVYLCASSSDTLLTGELFFGEGSRLTVL.

A remark on this clone: Other DNA sequences within the sample encode an identical CDR3. The V and J genes are TRBV2 and TRBJ2-7, with TRBD1 as a possible D gene (6 bases). Germline V gives CDR1 SNHLY, CDR2 FYNNEI. The V end lost 2 bases, the J end lost 5 bases, and 10 bases lay between the germline ends. The CDR3 is 13 residues long. The CDR3, as DNA: TGTGCCAGCAGTGAACAGGGGATCGACGAGCAGTACTTC. It specifies CASSEQGIDEQYF.

A word on this clone: Different DNA sequences within this sample yield the same CDR3. This chain connects TRBV2 to TRBJ1-1; D gene unclear. Deletions cut 3 bases from V and 5 bases from J, with 4 bases between. Germline values: CDR1 SNHLY, CDR2 FYNNEI. CDR3 length: 11 amino acids. The CDR3 loop is CASSEVTEAFF. The CDR3 DNA reads TGTGCCAGCAGTGAGGTGACTGAAGCTTTCTTT.

This rearrangement joins TRBV2 to TRBJ1-2, with 8 bases lining up with TRBD1. Per germline, CDR1 SNHLY and CDR2 FYNNEI. The CDR3 length is 13 residues. V lost 10 bases, J lost 2 bases, and 6 bases stayed unmatched. The CDR3 is CATRTGLNYGYTF. The CDR3 DNA reads TGTGCCACCCGGACAGGGTTAAACTATGGCTACACCTTC.

The CDR3 region has the DNA TGTGCCAGCAGCTTAAATTCGGGGTTCAGAGTAGGGTTTTTT. Translating it yields CASSLNSGFRVGFF. V and J are TRBV7-9 and TRBJ1-4; unclear D gene. Germline CDR1 reads SEHNR; CDR2 reads FQNEAQ (reference sequence). V was clipped by 2 bases and J by 16 bases, with 20 bases between them. CDR3 length equals 14 residues.